This T cell receptor beta chain was profiled in a study of blood T cell repertoires in COVID-19. Overall study: PBMCs, B-cell-depleted T cells, or T cells were the source of the cDNA or gDNA that made up the material.

The CDR3 consists of 15 residues. Trimming removed 3 bases at V and 4 bases at J, with 16 bases between. CDR1 and CDR2 (germline): SGHNT, YYREEE (reference sequence). Per the study methods: Amplified reference gene primers provided the basis for estimating nucleated cell counts. Assay used: immunoSEQ multiplex PCR; TCRdb lists only in-frame clones, some missing. From that table come the V and J calls and clone size; the DNA was used to work out D and trimming. Of just under 45,000 clones listed, over 70% are singletons. Input material: peripheral blood. This chain uses TRBV5-4 with TRBJ1-2; maybe TRBD1 (5 bases). The clonotype comes from a woman aged 40 to 55 with acute or convalescent COVID-19. The CDR3 DNA reads as TGTGCCAGCAGCTCCCAGGGCGATAAAGGCTATGGCTACACCTTC. Protein product: CASSSQGDKGYGYTF.